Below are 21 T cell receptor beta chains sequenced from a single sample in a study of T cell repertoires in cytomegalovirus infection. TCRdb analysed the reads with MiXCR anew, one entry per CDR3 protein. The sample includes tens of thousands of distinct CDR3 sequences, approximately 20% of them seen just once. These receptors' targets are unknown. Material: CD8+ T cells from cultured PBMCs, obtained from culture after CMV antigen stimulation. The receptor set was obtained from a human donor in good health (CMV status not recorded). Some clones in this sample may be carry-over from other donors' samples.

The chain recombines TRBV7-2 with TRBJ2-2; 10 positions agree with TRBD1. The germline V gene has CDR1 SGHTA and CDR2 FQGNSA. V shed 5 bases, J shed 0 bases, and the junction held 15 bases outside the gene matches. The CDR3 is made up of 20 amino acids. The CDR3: CASSVNPGQGFPPNTGELFF. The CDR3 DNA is TGTGCCAGCAGCGTGAACCCGGGACAGGGGTTTCCTCCGAACACCGGGGAGCTGTTTTTT.

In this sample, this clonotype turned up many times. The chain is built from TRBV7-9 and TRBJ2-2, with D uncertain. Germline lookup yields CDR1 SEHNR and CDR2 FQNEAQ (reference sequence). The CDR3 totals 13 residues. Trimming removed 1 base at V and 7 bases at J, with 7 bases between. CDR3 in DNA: TGTGCCAGCAGCTTAGTCTGGGACGGGGAGCTGTTTTTT. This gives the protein CASSLVWDGELFF. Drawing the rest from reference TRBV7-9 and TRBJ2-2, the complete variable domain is DTGVSQNPRHKITKRGQNVTFRCDPISEHNRLYWYRQTLGQGPEFLTYFQNEAQLEKSRLLSDRFSAERPKGSFSTLEIQRTEQGDSAMYLCASSLVWDGELFFGEGSRLTVL.

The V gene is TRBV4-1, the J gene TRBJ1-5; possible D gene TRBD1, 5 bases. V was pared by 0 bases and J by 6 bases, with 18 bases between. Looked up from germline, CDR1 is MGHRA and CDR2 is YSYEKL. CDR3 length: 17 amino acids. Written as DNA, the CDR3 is TGCGCCAGCAGCCAAGATATAACGGGGCTAGAGGTTCAGCCCCAGCATTTT. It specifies CASSQDITGLEVQPQHF.

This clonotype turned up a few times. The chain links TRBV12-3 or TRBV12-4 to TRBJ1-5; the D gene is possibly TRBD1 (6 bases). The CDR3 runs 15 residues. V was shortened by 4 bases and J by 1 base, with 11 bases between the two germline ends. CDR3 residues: CASSSRTESNQPQHF. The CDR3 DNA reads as TGTGCCAGCAGTTCCCGGACAGAGAGCAATCAGCCCCAGCATTTT.

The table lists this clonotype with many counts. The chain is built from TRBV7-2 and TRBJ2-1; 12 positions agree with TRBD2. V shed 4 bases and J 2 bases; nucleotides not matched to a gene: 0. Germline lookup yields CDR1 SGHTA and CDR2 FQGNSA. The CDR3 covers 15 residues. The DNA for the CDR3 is TGTGCCAGCAGCTCTAGCGGGGGGGCCTACAATGAGCAGTTCTTC. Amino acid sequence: CASSSSGGAYNEQFF.

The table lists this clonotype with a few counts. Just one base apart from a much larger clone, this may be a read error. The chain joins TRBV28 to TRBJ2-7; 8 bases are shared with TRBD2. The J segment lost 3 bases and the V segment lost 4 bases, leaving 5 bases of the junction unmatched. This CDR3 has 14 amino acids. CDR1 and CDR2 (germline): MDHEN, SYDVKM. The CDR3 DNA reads TGTGCCAGCAGTTACCGGGGGGGGTTCTACGAGCAGTACTTC. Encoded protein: CASSYRGGFYEQYF.

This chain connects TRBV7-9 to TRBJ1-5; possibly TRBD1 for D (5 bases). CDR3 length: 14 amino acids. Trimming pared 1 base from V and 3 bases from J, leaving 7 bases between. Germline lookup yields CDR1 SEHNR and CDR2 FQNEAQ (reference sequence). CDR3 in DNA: TGTGCCAGCAGCTTAGAAGGGACCAATCAGCCCCAGCATTTT. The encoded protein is CASSLEGTNQPQHF.

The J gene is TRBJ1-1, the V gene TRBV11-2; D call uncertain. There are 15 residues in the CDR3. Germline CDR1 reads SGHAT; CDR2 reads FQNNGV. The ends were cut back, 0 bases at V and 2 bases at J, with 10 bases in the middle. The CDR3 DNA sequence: TGTGCCAGCAGCTTAGAGTACACGTCTAACACTGAAGCTTTCTTT. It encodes CASSLEYTSNTEAFF.

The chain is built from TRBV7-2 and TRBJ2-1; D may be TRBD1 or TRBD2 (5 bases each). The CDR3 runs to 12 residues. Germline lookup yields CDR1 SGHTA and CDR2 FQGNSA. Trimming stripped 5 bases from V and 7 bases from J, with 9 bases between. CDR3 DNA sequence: TGTGCCAGCAGCCGAGGGACGAATGAGCAGTTCTTC. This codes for CASSRGTNEQFF.

The CDR3 loop is CASSQGRDTGELFF. The CDR3 DNA is TGTGCCAGCAGCCAAGGGCGGGACACCGGGGAGCTGTTTTTT. V gene TRBV7-3 combines with J gene TRBJ2-2, with D possibly TRBD2 on 5 matching bases. The germline V gene has CDR1 SGHTA and CDR2 FQGTGA. The CDR3 spans 14 residues. The V end lost 5 bases, the J end lost 3 bases, and 10 bases lay between the germline ends.

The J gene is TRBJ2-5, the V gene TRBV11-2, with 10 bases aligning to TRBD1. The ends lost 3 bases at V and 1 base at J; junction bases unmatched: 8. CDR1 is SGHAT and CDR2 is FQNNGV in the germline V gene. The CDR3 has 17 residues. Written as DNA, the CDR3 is TGTGCCAGCAGCTTCCCCGGGACAGGGGCTTCCCAAGAGACCCAGTACTTC. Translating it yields CASSFPGTGASQETQYF.

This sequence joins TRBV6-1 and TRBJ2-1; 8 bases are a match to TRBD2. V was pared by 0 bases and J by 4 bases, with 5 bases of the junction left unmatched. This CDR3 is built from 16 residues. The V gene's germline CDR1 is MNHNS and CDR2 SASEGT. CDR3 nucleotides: TGTGCCAGCAGTGAAGCGTTGCGGGGGGATTACAATGAGCAGTTCTTC. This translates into CASSEALRGDYNEQFF.

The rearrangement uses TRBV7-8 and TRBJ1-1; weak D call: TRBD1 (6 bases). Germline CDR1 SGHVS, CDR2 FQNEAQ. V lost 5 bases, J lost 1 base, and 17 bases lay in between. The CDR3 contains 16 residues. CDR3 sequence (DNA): TGTGCCAGCAGCCCTTCCTGGGGAGGGGGGAACACTGAAGCTTTCTTT. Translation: CASSPSWGGGNTEAFF.

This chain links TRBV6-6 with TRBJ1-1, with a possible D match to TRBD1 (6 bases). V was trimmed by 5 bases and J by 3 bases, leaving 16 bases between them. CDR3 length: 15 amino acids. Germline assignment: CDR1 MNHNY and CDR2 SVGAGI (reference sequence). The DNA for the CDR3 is TGTGCCAGCAGTGACGGGGGGCCGGGGGACACTGAAGCTTTCTTT. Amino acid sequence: CASSDGGPGDTEAFF.

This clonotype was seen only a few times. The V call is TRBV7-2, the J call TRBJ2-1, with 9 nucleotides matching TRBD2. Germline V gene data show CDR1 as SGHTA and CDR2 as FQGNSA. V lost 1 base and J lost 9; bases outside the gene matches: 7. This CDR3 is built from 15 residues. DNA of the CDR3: TGTGCCAGCAGCTTAGTTGCGGGGGGGCAGAGTGAGCAGTTCTTC. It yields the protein CASSLVAGGQSEQFF.

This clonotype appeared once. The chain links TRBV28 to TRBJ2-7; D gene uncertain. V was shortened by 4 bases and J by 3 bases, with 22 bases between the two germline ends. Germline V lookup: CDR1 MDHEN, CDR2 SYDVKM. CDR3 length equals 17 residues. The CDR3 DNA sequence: TGTGCCAGCAGTTCACCGCCGCGGCAGGCCCACAACTACGAGCAGTACTTC. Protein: CASSSPPRQAHNYEQYF.

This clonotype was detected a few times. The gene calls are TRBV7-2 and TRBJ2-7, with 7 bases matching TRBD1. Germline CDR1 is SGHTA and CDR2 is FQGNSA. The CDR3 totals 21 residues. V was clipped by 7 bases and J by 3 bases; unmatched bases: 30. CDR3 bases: TGTGCCAGCACCTTTTCCCCCCCCCGGAGGACAGGTCACCCTGATCTCTACGAGCAGTACTTC. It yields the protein CASTFSPPRRTGHPDLYEQYF.

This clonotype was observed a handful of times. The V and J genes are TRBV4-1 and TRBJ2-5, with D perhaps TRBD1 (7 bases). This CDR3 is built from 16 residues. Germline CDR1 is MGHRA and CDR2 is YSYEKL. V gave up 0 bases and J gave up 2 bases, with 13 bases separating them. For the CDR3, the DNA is TGCGCCAGCAGCCAAGACAGGGGGGTTTGGCAAGAGACCCAGTACTTC. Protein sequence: CASSQDRGVWQETQYF.

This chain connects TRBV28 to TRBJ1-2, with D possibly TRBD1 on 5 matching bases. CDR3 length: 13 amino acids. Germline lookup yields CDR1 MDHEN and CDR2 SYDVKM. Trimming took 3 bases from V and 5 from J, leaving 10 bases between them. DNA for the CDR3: TGTGCCAGCAGTTTCAGGGATCAATATGGCTACACCTTC. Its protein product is CASSFRDQYGYTF.

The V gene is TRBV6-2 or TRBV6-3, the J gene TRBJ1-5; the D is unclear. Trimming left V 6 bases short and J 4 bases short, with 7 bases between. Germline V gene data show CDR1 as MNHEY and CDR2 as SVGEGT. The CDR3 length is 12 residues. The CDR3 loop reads CASSSLNQPQHF. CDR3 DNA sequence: TGTGCCAGCAGCTCTTTAAATCAGCCCCAGCATTTT.

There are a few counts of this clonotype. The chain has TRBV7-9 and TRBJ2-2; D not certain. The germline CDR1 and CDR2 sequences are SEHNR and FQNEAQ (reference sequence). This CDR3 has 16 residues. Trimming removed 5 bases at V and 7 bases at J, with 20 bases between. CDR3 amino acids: CASSQVQVILHGELFF. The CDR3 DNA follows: TGTGCCAGCAGCCAAGTCCAGGTTATCCTCCACGGGGAGCTGTTTTTT.